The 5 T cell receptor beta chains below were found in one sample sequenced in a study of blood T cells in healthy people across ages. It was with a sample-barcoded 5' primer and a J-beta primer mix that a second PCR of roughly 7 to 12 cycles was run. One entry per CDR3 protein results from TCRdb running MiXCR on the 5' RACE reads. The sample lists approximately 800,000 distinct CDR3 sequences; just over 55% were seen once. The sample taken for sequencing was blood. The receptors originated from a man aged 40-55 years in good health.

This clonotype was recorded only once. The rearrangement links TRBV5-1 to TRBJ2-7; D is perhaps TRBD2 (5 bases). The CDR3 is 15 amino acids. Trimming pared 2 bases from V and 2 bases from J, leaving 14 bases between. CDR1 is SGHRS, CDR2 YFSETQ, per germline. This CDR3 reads CASSFVATRTYEQYF. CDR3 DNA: TGCGCCAGCAGCTTTGTAGCGACCCGAACCTACGAGCAGTACTTC.

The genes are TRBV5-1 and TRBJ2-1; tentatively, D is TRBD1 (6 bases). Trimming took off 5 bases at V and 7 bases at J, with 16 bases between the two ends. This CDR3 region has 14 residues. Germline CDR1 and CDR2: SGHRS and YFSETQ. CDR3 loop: CASRDQQGPNEQFF. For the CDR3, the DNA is TGCGCCAGCAGAGACCAGCAGGGGCCGAATGAGCAGTTCTTC.

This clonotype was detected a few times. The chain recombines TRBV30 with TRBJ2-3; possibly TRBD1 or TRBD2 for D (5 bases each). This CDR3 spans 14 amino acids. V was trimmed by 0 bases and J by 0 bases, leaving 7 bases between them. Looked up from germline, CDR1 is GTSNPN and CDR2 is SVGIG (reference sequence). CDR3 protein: CAWSVGDSTDTQYF. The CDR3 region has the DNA TGTGCCTGGAGTGTAGGGGACAGCACAGATACGCAGTATTTT.

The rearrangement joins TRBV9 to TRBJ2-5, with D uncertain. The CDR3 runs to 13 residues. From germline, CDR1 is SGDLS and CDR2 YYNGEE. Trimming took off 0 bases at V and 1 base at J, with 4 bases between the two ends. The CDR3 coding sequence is TGTGCCAGCAGCGTAGAGGCCCAAGAGACCCAGTACTTC. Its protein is CASSVEAQETQYF.

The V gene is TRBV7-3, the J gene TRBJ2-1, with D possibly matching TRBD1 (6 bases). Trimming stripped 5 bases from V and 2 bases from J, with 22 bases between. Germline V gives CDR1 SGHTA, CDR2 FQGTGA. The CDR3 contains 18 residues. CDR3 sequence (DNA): TGTGCCAGCAGCGTAGGCCTTTTGGGGGCTAGAGCCTACAATGAGCAGTTCTTC. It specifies CASSVGLLGARAYNEQFF.